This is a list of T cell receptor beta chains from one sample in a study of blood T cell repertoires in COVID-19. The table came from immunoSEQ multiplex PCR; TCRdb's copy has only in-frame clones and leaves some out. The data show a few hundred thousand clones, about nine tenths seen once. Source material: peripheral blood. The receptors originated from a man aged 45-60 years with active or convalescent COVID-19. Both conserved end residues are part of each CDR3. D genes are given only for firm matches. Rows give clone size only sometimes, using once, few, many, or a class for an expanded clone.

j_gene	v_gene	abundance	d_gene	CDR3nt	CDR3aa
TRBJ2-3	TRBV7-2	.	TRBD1	TGTGCCAGCAGACAGGGGGGTGGAGGGGATACGCAGTATTTT	CASRQGGGGDTQYF
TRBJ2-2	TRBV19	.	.	TGTGCCAGTAGTATGGGGCCCCCTAGGAACACCGGGGAGCTGTTTTTT	CASSMGPPRNTGELFF
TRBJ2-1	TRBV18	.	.	TGTGCCAGCTCACGCGGGCAGGTTAGGTATGAGCAGTTCTTC	CASSRGQVRYEQFF
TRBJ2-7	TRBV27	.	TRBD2	TGTGCCAGCAGTTTCTCCCCGGGACTAGCGGGGGGGCGGGGTTACGAGCAGTACTTC	CASSFSPGLAGGRGYEQYF
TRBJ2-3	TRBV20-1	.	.	TGCAGTGCTCCCCAATCAGATACGCAGTATTTT	CSAPQSDTQYF
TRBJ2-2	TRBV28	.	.	TGTGCCAGCAGTTTAGAGCGCGCGAACACCGGGGAGCTGTTTTTT	CASSLERANTGELFF
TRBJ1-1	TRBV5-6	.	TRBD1	TGTGCCAGCAGCTTTCTCACAGGGGGCCCGGTTGAAGCTTTCTTT	CASSFLTGGPVEAFF
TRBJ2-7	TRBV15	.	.	TGTGCCACCAGCAGAGATCGGGGGAGTCTCTCCTACGAGCAGTACTTC	CATSRDRGSLSYEQYF
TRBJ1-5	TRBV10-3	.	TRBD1	TGTGCCATCAGTGAACAGGGGCCCAATCAGCCCCAGCATTTT	CAISEQGPNQPQHF
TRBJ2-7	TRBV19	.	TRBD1	TGTGCCAGCCGGGGACAGGGTCCAGGTGAGCAGTACTTC	CASRGQGPGEQYF
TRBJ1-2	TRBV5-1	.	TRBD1	TGCGCCAGCAGCGGGGGACAGGATTATGGCTACACCTTC	CASSGGQDYGYTF
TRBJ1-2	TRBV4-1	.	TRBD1	TGCGCCAGCAGCCAAAACACAGGGGTAGACTATGGCTACACCTTC	CASSQNTGVDYGYTF
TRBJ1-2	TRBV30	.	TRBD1	TGTGCCTGGACACCGGGACAGGGCTATGGCTACACCTTC	CAWTPGQGYGYTF
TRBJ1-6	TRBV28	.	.	TGTGCCAGCAGTTTTTATCCAGGCAATTCACCCCTCCACTTT	CASSFYPGNSPLHF
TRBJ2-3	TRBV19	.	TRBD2	TGTGCCACCGTTAGCGGGGGGGCTGGAGATACGCAGTATTTT	CATVSGGAGDTQYF
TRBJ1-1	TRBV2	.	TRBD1	TGTGCCAGTAGCCTACAGGGGAATGAAGCTTTCTTT	CASSLQGNEAFF
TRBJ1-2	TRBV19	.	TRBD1	TGTGCCAGTAGTCCTACAGGGGAGGCCTATGGCTACACCTTC	CASSPTGEAYGYTF
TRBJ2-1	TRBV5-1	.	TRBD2	TGCGCCAGCAGCTCCCGGACTAGCGAGATATACAATGAGCAGTTCTTC	CASSSRTSEIYNEQFF
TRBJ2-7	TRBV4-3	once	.	TGCGCCAGCAGCCAAGTTCCGGGCGGGACCTACGAGCAGTACTTC	CASSQVPGGTYEQYF
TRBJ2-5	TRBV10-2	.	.	TGCGCCAGCGGTCCCTTAGAAGAGACCCAGTACTTC	CASGPLEETQYF
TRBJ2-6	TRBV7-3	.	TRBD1	TGTGCCAGCAGCTTTACCGGGACAGGAAGCTCTGGGGCCAACGTCCTGACTTTC	CASSFTGTGSSGANVLTF
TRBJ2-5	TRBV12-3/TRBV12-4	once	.	TGTGCCAGCAGGGTTCGGCAAGAGACCCAGTACTTC	CASRVRQETQYF
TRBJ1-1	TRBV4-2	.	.	TGTGCCAGCAGCCACGACAACGGGGACACTGAAGCTTTCTTT	CASSHDNGDTEAFF
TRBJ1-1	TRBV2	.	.	TGTGCCAGCAGCAAACAGGGTATAGACACTGAAGCTTTCTTT	CASSKQGIDTEAFF
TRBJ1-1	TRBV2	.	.	TGTGCCAGCAGGGCCCCCCGGGACATGGGAAGAGCTTTCTTT	CASRAPRDMGRAFF
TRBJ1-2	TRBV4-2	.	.	TGTGCCAGCAGCCAAGAAGGGGGAGGGACCAACTATGGCTACACCTTC	CASSQEGGGTNYGYTF
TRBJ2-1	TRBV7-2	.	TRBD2	TGTGCCAGCAGCTTAAGGCGGGGGGCAGGTGAGCAGTTCTTC	CASSLRRGAGEQFF
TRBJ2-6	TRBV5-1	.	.	TGCGCCAGCGCCCTCATGGGGCTGCCCTCTGGGGCCAACGTCCTGACTTTC	CASALMGLPSGANVLTF
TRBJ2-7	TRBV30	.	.	TGTGCCTGGAGTGTGGACTTCTACGAGCAGTACTTC	CAWSVDFYEQYF
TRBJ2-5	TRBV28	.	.	TGTGCCACGAGGCGGGCCCAAGAGACCCAGTACTTC	CATRRAQETQYF
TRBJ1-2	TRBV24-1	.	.	TGTGCCACCAGCCCATGGGGCGGCTACGGGCCCGGCTACACCTTC	CATSPWGGYGPGYTF
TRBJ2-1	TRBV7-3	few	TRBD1	TGTGCCAGCAGCCCCGACAGGGTAAGGAACAATGAGCAGTTCTTC	CASSPDRVRNNEQFF
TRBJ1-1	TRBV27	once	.	TGTGCCAGCAGTTTATCCGCGGGAAACAGGCCGTTAAGGGCTGAAGCTTTCTTT	CASSLSAGNRPLRAEAFF
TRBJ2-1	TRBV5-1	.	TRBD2	TGCGCCAGCAGCTTGGGAGTAGTGGGGATAGCGGGGGGGCCCTACAATGAGCAGTTCTTC	CASSLGVVGIAGGPYNEQFF
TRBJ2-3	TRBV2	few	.	TGTGCCAGCTCCAGGACAGTGGGATCAGATACGCAGTATTTT	CASSRTVGSDTQYF
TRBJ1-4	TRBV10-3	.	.	TGTGCATCAAAGGGGATTGATGAAAAACTGTTTTTT	CASKGIDEKLFF
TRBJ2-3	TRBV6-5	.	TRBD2	TGTGCCACTCGGACTAGCGGGGGGTCAGATACGCAGTATTTT	CATRTSGGSDTQYF
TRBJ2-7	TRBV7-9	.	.	TGTGCCAGCAGCTCGGCCCCGGGGGCCTACGAGCAGTACTTC	CASSSAPGAYEQYF
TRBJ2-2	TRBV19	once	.	TGTGCCGGAAGGGGTCAGAACACCGGGGAGCTGTTTTTT	CAGRGQNTGELFF
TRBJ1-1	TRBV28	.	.	TGTGCCAGCAGTTTAGGGCAGACTAACGAAGCTTTCTTT	CASSLGQTNEAFF
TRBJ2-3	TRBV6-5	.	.	TGTGCCAGCAGCGACAGTACTAGCACAGATACGCAGTATTTT	CASSDSTSTDTQYF
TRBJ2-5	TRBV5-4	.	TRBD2	TGTGCCAGCAGCTTGAGGGCCAGCGGGGGGGCCGGTATTTCGGGTAGGGACTTC	CASSLRASGGAGISGRDF
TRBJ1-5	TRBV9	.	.	TGTGCCAGCACCCTCCCCAGGGAACAGCCCCAGCATTTT	CASTLPREQPQHF